Below, 15 T cell receptor beta chains from the same sample are listed, as sequenced in a study of cytomegalovirus exposure and HLA in healthy donors (dated by TCRdb to about 2017). Preparation of the library involved the immunoSEQ multiplex PCR assay. For the multiplex PCR, a mixture combining 60 forward primers for TCR Vbeta segments and 13 reverse primers for TCR Jbeta segments was used. Held by TCRdb, this immuneACCESS table contains in-frame sequences only and omits some clones. Under half of the omission traces to an unresolved V gene where checked; the cause of the rest is unknown. The sample yields 150,000 to 250,000 clones; under 90% were counted once. The ten largest account for roughly 0.097% of the sample. Material for sequencing was PBMCs. All receptors come from a boy aged 2 to 9 in good health and CMV-seronegative.

This chain connects TRBV9 to TRBJ1-3; no reliable D call. Trimming took 3 bases from V and 4 from J, leaving 26 bases between them. The CDR3 is 19 amino acids. Germline V lookup: CDR1 SGDLS, CDR2 YYNGEE. CDR3 sequence: CASSGQATIISPRGNTIYF. CDR3 nucleotides: TGTGCCAGCAGCGGACAAGCAACGATCATTAGTCCCCGAGGAAACACCATATATTTT.

V gene TRBV5-4 combines with J gene TRBJ2-7; weak D call: TRBD2 (5 bases). In germline, CDR1 is SGHNT, CDR2 YYREEE (reference sequence). V was clipped by 2 bases and J by 3 bases, with 12 bases between them. The CDR3 has 14 amino acids. This chain's CDR3 is CASSFVAGSYEQYF. The CDR3 coding sequence is TGTGCCAGCAGCTTCGTGGCGGGTAGCTACGAGCAGTACTTC.

The chain recombines TRBV27 with TRBJ2-7, with 12 bases identical to TRBD1. With 4 bases clipped from V and 5 bases from J, the junction kept 6 bases outside the gene matches. This CDR3 is built from 15 residues. The germline V gene encodes CDR1 MNHEY and CDR2 SMNVEV (reference sequence). CDR3 residues: CASSSAGTGGNEQYF. DNA of the CDR3: TGTGCCAGCAGTTCAGCCGGGACAGGGGGCAACGAGCAGTACTTC.

This chain links TRBV7-2 with TRBJ2-5; D gene uncertain. Near its end, the DNA agrees better with TRBJ2-7, so the J call may be wrong. Germline CDR1 SGHTA, CDR2 FQGNSA. This CDR3 region has 12 residues. CDR3 bases: TGTGCCAGCAGCCCATCCACCTACGAGCAGTACTTC. This encodes CASSPSTYEQYF.

The chain has TRBV6-4 and TRBJ1-5; 8 nucleotides align to TRBD1. CDR1 is MRHNA and CDR2 is SNTAGT in the germline V gene. The CDR3 sequence is 14 residues long. V shed 3 bases and J 8 bases; nucleotides not matched to a gene: 6. The CDR3 DNA sequence: TGTGCCAGCAGTGAAGGAGTACAGGGGGAGCCCCAGCATTTT. Its protein is CASSEGVQGEPQHF.

The chain joins TRBV29-1 to TRBJ1-1; possibly TRBD1 for D (6 bases). V was clipped by 4 bases and J by 4 bases, with 16 bases between them. There are 14 residues in the CDR3. Germline loops: CDR1 SQVTM, CDR2 ANQGSEA. CDR3 loop: CSVGPRQAPTEAFF. The CDR3 DNA follows: TGCAGCGTTGGGCCAAGACAGGCCCCCACTGAAGCTTTCTTT. Variable domain in full (rest from reference TRBV29-1 and TRBJ1-1): SAVISQKPSRDICQRGTSLTIQCQVDSQVTMMFWYRQQPGQSLTLIATANQGSEATYESGFVIDKFPISRPNLTFSTLTVSNMSPEDSSIYLCSVGPRQAPTEAFFGQGTRLTVV.

This clone was seen a single time. The rearrangement links TRBV6-6 to TRBJ2-5, with D perhaps matching TRBD1 (5 bases). This CDR3 is built from 15 residues. The germline V and J ends were trimmed by 0 bases and 1 base, with 9 bases remaining between them. Per the germline V gene, CDR1 is MNHNY and CDR2 is SVGAGI (reference sequence). CDR3 loop: CASSYSRVTQETQYF. For the CDR3, the DNA is TGTGCCAGCAGTTACTCCAGGGTTACCCAAGAGACCCAGTACTTC.

This chain uses TRBV7-8 with TRBJ1-6, with D unresolved. V was pared by 6 bases and J by 8 bases, with 8 bases between. Germline V gene data show CDR1 as SGHVS and CDR2 as FQNEAQ. The CDR3 consists of 12 residues. The CDR3 nucleotides are TGTGCCAGCAGGGGAGATTATTCACCCCTCCACTTT. It encodes CASRGDYSPLHF.

This chain links TRBV4-3 with TRBJ2-5; TRBD1 aligns across 8 bases. The CDR3 totals 16 residues. The V segment lost 3 bases and the J segment 5 bases; nucleotides outside the gene matches: 11. From germline, CDR1 is LGHNA and CDR2 YSLEER. The CDR3 sequence: CASSHPRQGLMETQYF. The CDR3 nucleotides are TGCGCCAGCAGCCATCCCAGACAGGGGTTGATGGAGACCCAGTACTTC.

The chain has TRBV4-3 and TRBJ2-6; D is unclear. This CDR3 contains 17 residues. Germline CDR1 is LGHNA and CDR2 is YSLEER. V lost 1 base, J lost 0 bases, and 10 bases lay in between. CDR3 in amino acids: CASSQGGTPSGANVLTF. CDR3 nucleotides: TGCGCCAGCAGCCAAGGCGGAACACCCTCTGGGGCCAACGTCCTGACTTTC.

The V gene is TRBV5-6, the J gene TRBJ2-3; D perhaps matches TRBD2 (5 bases). Germline loops: CDR1 SGHDT, CDR2 YYEEEE. The CDR3 runs to 17 residues. With 1 base removed from V and 3 bases from J, the gap between germline ends came to 18 bases. CDR3 in amino acids: CASSLFGPGSQTDTQYF. In DNA form, the CDR3 reads TGTGCCAGCAGCTTGTTTGGACCGGGGAGTCAGACAGATACGCAGTATTTT.

The genes are TRBV5-1 and TRBJ2-5, with 12 bases aligning to TRBD2. Near its end, the DNA agrees better with TRBJ2-7, so the J call may be wrong. The CDR3 consists of 20 residues. Germline CDR1 and CDR2: SGHRS and YFSETQ. CDR3 nucleotides: TGCGCCAGCAGCTTATCCCTAGCGGGGGGGCAACCCCTCGTGATTGGCGAGCAGTACTTC. Its translation: CASSLSLAGGQPLVIGEQYF.

The chain is built from TRBV27 and TRBJ1-5; D not certain. The germline gives CDR1 MNHEY, CDR2 SMNVEV (reference sequence). CDR3 length: 12 amino acids. Trimming shortened V by 4 bases and J by 4 bases, and 5 bases separated the two germline ends. DNA for the CDR3: TGTGCCAGCAGTTCTACGAATCAGCCCCAGCATTTT. Protein sequence: CASSSTNQPQHF.

The V gene is TRBV5-1, the J gene TRBJ1-2; 9 bases are shared with TRBD1. V shed 3 bases, J shed 4 bases, and the junction held 10 bases outside the gene matches. The germline V gene has CDR1 SGHRS and CDR2 YFSETQ. This CDR3 comprises 16 residues. The CDR3 protein is CASSSATGGASYGYTF. The CDR3 nucleotides are TGCGCCAGCAGCTCCGCAACAGGGGGCGCGAGCTATGGCTACACCTTC.

This chain joins TRBV27 and TRBJ1-1; D ambiguous. The germline gives CDR1 MNHEY, CDR2 SMNVEV (reference sequence). Trimming took off 5 bases at V and 6 bases at J, with 10 bases between the two ends. The CDR3 runs 12 residues. CDR3 sequence: CASSTRASEAFF. In DNA form, the CDR3 reads TGTGCCAGCAGTACGCGGGCCTCTGAAGCTTTCTTT.